The 18 T cell receptor beta chains below come from one sample, sequenced in a study of blood T cell repertoires in COVID-19. TCRdb's copy holds only in-frame clones and misses some; the assay was immunoSEQ multiplex PCR. The sample has 220,000 or so clones; 75% to 85% are singletons. Sequencing used peripheral blood. These receptors were collected from a woman aged 80 or over with COVID-19, enrolled during active disease.

The chain links TRBV5-1 to TRBJ1-1; D is perhaps TRBD1 (6 bases). Trimming shortened V by 0 bases and J by 6 bases, and 15 bases separated the two germline ends. CDR3 size: 15 residues. CDR1 is SGHRS, CDR2 YFSETQ, per germline. The CDR3 loop reads CASSLAKDRDSEAFF. The CDR3 DNA sequence: TGCGCCAGCAGCTTGGCCAAGGACAGAGACTCTGAAGCTTTCTTT. Variable domain in full (rest from reference TRBV5-1 and TRBJ1-1): KAGVTQTPRYLIKTRGQQVTLSCSPISGHRSVSWYQQTPGQGLQFLFEYFSETQRNKGNFPGRFSGRQFSNSRSEMNVSTLELGDSALYLCASSLAKDRDSEAFFGQGTRLTVV.

The chain combines TRBV5-1 with TRBJ2-7; tentative D call: TRBD1 (5 bases). This CDR3 is built from 14 residues. The V gene's germline CDR1 is SGHRS and CDR2 YFSETQ. V was cut by 0 bases and J by 6 bases, with 13 bases left in between. Written as DNA, the CDR3 is TGCGCCAGCAGCTTGGGGGGCAGGCAAGGCGAGCAGTACTTC. Translation gives CASSLGGRQGEQYF.

The rearrangement joins TRBV18 to TRBJ2-3; the match to TRBD2 covers 7 bases. The CDR3 loop spans 15 amino acids. The V gene's germline CDR1 is KGHSH and CDR2 LQKENI. The V segment lost 2 bases and the J segment 0 bases; nucleotides outside the gene matches: 2. The CDR3 reads CASSPTLASTDTQYF. The CDR3 DNA sequence: TGTGCCAGCTCACCAACACTAGCGAGCACAGATACGCAGTATTTT. Full variable domain (missing parts from reference TRBV18 and TRBJ2-3): NAGVMQNPRHLVRRRGQEARLRCSPMKGHSHVYWYRQLPEEGLKFMVYLQKENIIDESGMPKERFSAEFPKEGPSILRIQQVVRGDSAAYFCASSPTLASTDTQYFGPGTRLTVL.

The chain employs TRBV9 and TRBJ2-7, with 7 bases lining up with TRBD2. The V gene end was trimmed by 4 bases and the J gene end by 1 base; junction bases not matched to a gene: 5. This CDR3 spans 14 amino acids. CDR1 is SGDLS and CDR2 is YYNGEE in the germline V gene. DNA of the CDR3: TGTGCCAGCAGCCAAGACGGGGGGTCCTACGAGCAGTACTTC. Translated: CASSQDGGSYEQYF.

This clone was observed a single time. The chain has TRBV5-6 and TRBJ1-1; no clear D gene. Germline CDR1 and CDR2: SGHDT and YYEEEE. The CDR3 covers 14 residues. V was trimmed by 4 bases and J by 2 bases, leaving 12 bases between them. The DNA for the CDR3 is TGTGCCAGCAGCCTGAGGGAATTCAACACTGAAGCTTTCTTT. Its translation: CASSLREFNTEAFF.

The chain couples TRBV4-1 to TRBJ2-7, with D possibly matching TRBD2 (5 bases). The germline gives CDR1 MGHRA, CDR2 YSYEKL. The CDR3 sequence is 16 residues long. V was pared by 4 bases and J by 5 bases, with 21 bases between. CDR3 in DNA: TGCGCCAGCAGCCTCGCTTTTACCCGGGGATTGCACGAGCAGTACTTC. Translating it yields CASSLAFTRGLHEQYF.

V is TRBV7-2 and J is TRBJ2-5; possibly TRBD2 for D (6 bases). The CDR3 is made up of 13 amino acids. Trimming left V 0 bases short and J 7 bases short, with 9 bases between. The germline gives CDR1 SGHTA, CDR2 FQGNSA. CDR3 bases: TGTGCCAGCAGCTTAGCGGAGGGCGGGACCCAGTACTTC. Its protein is CASSLAEGGTQYF.

The chain carries TRBV28 and TRBJ1-5, with D possibly TRBD1 on 5 matching bases. Trimming took 5 bases from V and 7 from J, leaving 18 bases between them. The length of the CDR3 is 15 residues. The germline CDR1 and CDR2 sequences are MDHEN and SYDVKM. The DNA of the CDR3 is TGTGCCAGCAGTCCAACGGGCAGGGATGAGCAGCCCCAGCATTTT. As protein: CASSPTGRDEQPQHF.

The rearrangement links TRBV4-3 to TRBJ2-5, with D possibly TRBD1 on 6 matching bases. The germline V gene has CDR1 LGHNA and CDR2 YSLEER. With 1 base removed from V and 5 bases from J, the gap between germline ends came to 14 bases. The length of the CDR3 is 15 residues. The CDR3: CASSQVRQAGETQYF. In DNA, the CDR3 is TGCGCCAGCAGCCAAGTAAGACAGGCGGGCGAGACCCAGTACTTC.

V is TRBV4-1 and J is TRBJ1-2; a weak D match, TRBD1 (5 bases). CDR1 and CDR2 from the germline V gene are MGHRA and YSYEKL. The CDR3 has 18 amino acids. Trimming pared 0 bases from V and 7 bases from J, leaving 24 bases between. The CDR3 sequence is CASSQEGGGAAPKSGYTF. In nucleotides, the CDR3 is TGCGCCAGCAGCCAAGAAGGTGGAGGGGCAGCCCCGAAGAGTGGCTACACCTTC.

The chain employs TRBV7-3 and TRBJ2-6; D is unclear. V was pared by 5 bases and J by 2 bases, with 10 bases between. The V gene's germline CDR1 is SGHTA and CDR2 FQGTGA. This CDR3 comprises 15 residues. CDR3 protein: CASSRGEAGANVLTF. DNA for the CDR3: TGTGCCAGCAGCCGCGGAGAAGCTGGGGCCAACGTCCTGACTTTC. The whole variable domain, filled in from reference TRBV7-3 and TRBJ2-6, reads GAGVSQTPSNKVTEKGKYVELRCDPISGHTALYWYRQSLGQGPEFLIYFQGTGAADDSGLPNDRFFAVRPEGSVSTLKIQRTERGDSAVYLCASSRGEAGANVLTFGAGSRLTVL.

V and J are TRBV4-3 and TRBJ1-1; D is possibly TRBD1 (6 bases). Between the trimmed V and J ends, which lost 2 bases and 5 bases, there was a span of 15 bases. Germline V lookup: CDR1 LGHNA, CDR2 YSLEER. The length of the CDR3 is 15 residues. The DNA for the CDR3 is TGCGCCAGCAGCCAAACAACAGGGCCCCGGACTGAAGCTTTCTTT. As protein: CASSQTTGPRTEAFF.

The chain combines TRBV5-1 with TRBJ1-1, with TRBD1 identical over 7 bases. The length of the CDR3 is 17 residues. CDR1 and CDR2 (germline): SGHRS, YFSETQ. With V trimmed by 3 bases and J by 1 base, 12 bases remained unmatched. DNA of the CDR3: TGCGCCAGCAGCTGGGTAGGGGGCTGGTCTACGAACACTGAAGCTTTCTTT. Translating it yields CASSWVGGWSTNTEAFF.

V is TRBV24-1 and J is TRBJ2-7; 9 nucleotides line up with TRBD1. V lost 7 bases to trimming and J lost 2 bases; unmatched junction nucleotides: 8. CDR3 length: 15 amino acids. Per germline, CDR1 KGHDR and CDR2 SFDVKD. This CDR3 is CATSLYGTGPYEQYF. CDR3 in DNA: TGTGCCACCAGCCTCTACGGGACAGGGCCCTACGAGCAGTACTTC.

This chain links TRBV5-1 with TRBJ2-5; TRBD2 might be the D (6 bases). The V and J ends lost 1 base and 7 bases respectively, with 11 bases between them. Germline loops: CDR1 SGHRS, CDR2 YFSETQ. The CDR3 covers 13 residues. The CDR3 loop is CASSLTSGGTQYF. CDR3 sequence (DNA): TGCGCCAGCAGCTTGACGTCCGGGGGGACCCAGTACTTC.

V usage is TRBV5-4 and J usage is TRBJ2-3; 7 nucleotides match TRBD2. CDR1 SGHNT and CDR2 YYREEE come from the germline V gene (reference sequence). V shed 2 bases, J shed 1 base, and the junction held 7 bases outside the gene matches. This CDR3 has 16 amino acids. The CDR3 sequence: CASSFPRRGGTDTQYF. For the CDR3, the DNA is TGTGCCAGCAGCTTCCCTCGACGGGGGGGCACAGATACGCAGTATTTT.

This clone was observed a single time. The genes are TRBV27 and TRBJ2-3; TRBD1 matches 7 bases. V shed 6 bases and J 3 bases; nucleotides not matched to a gene: 3. Per the germline V gene, CDR1 is MNHEY and CDR2 is SMNVEV (reference sequence). This CDR3 contains 13 residues. The CDR3 bases are TGTGCCAGCAGGCTCAGGGGGACAGATACGCAGTATTTT. Translating it yields CASRLRGTDTQYF.

The chain links TRBV7-3 to TRBJ2-7, with 9 positions matching TRBD2. Germline V gene lookup returns CDR1 SGHTA and CDR2 FQGTGA. This CDR3 spans 14 amino acids. J lost 5 bases, V lost 2 bases, and 4 bases had no gene match. This CDR3 is CASSLAGGKDEQYF. DNA of the CDR3: TGTGCCAGCAGCTTAGCGGGGGGGAAAGACGAGCAGTACTTC.